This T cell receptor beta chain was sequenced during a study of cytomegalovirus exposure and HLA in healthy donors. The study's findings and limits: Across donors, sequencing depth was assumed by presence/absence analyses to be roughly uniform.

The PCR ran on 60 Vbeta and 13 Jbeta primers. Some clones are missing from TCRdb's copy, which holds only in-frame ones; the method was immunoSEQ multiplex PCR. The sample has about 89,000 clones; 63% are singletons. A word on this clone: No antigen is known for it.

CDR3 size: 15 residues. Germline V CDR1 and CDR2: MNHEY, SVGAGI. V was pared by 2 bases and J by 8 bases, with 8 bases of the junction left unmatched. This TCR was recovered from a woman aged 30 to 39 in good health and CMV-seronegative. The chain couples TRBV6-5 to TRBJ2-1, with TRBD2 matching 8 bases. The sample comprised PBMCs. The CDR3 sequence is CASSYMGGGPDEQFF. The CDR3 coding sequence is TGTGCCAGCAGTTACATGGGCGGGGGGCCGGATGAGCAGTTCTTC.